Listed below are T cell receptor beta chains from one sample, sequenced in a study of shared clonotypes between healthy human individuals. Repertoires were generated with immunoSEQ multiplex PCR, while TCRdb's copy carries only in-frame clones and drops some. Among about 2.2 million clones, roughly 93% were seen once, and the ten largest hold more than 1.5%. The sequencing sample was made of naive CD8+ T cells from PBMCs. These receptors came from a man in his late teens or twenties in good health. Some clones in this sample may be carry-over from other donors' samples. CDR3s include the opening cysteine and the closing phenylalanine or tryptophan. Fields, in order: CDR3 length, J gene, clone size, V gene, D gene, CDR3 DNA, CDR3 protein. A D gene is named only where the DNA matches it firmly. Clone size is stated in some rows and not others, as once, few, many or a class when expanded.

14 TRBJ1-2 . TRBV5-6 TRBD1 TGTGCCAGCAGCTTGGGACAGGGAGTCTATGGCTACACCTTC CASSLGQGVYGYTF
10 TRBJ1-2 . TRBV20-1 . TGCAGTGCGCAGAATTATGGCTACACCTTC CSAQNYGYTF
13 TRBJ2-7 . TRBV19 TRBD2 TGTGCCAGTGCGGGGGGCCACTCCTACGAGCAGTACTTC CASAGGHSYEQYF
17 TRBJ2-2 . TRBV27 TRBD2 TGTGCCAGCAGTGCCGCTAGCGGGAGGGCCCCCCCCGGGGAGCTGTTTTTT CASSAASGRAPPGELFF
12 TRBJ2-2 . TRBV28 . TGTGCCAGCAGACGTCCCCGCGGGGAGCTGTTTTTT CASRRPRGELFF
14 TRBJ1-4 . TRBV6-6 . TGTGCCAGCAGTTTCACCGGGGCTGATGAAAAACTGTTTTTT CASSFTGADEKLFF
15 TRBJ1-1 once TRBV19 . TGTGCCAGTAGTATCACAGACTCCGGGTTTGCTGAAGCTTTCTTT CASSITDSGFAEAFF
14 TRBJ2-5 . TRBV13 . TGTGCCAGCAGCCCGGGACGGACGCAAGAGACCCAGTACTTC CASSPGRTQETQYF
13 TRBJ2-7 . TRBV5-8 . TGTGCCAGCAGCTTGGACAGATCCTACGAGCAGTACTTC CASSLDRSYEQYF
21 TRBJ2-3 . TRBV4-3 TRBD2 TGCGCCAGCAGCCAAGATCTTTATTGGACTAGCGCCCCCCAGGGCACAGATACGCAGTATTTT CASSQDLYWTSAPQGTDTQYF
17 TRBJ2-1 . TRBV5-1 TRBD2 TGCGCCAGCAGCTACCGACTAGCGGGAGGGCCAGTAGGTGAGCAGTTCTTC CASSYRLAGGPVGEQFF
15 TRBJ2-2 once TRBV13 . TGTGCCAGCAGCTCTACACAGGGAAACACCGGGGAGCTGTTTTTT CASSSTQGNTGELFF
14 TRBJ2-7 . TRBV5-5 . TGTGCCAGCAGCTTGGCGGGGGCAGGAGGCGAGCAGTACTTC CASSLAGAGGEQYF
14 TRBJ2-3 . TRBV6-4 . TGTGCCAGCAGTGAGAGACAGGGCACAGATACGCAGTATTTT CASSERQGTDTQYF
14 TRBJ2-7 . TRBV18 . TGTGCCAGCTCAACAAATGATCACACCTACGAGCAGTACTTC CASSTNDHTYEQYF
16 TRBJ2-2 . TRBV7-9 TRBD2 TGTGCCAGCAGCTTTCGACTAGCGGGAGGGGCCGGGGAGCTGTTTTTT CASSFRLAGGAGELFF
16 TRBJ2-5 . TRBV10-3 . TGTGCCATCAGTGAGCCTCCTGGGCAGGCAGGGAAGACCCAGTACTTC CAISEPPGQAGKTQYF
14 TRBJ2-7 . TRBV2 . TGTGCCAGCAGTCAGATCGCGGGAACCTACGAGCAGTACTTC CASSQIAGTYEQYF
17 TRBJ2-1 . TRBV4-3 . TGCGCCAGCAGCCAAGAGATGGGGCGGGTCTCCTACAATGAGCAGTTCTTC CASSQEMGRVSYNEQFF
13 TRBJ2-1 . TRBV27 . TGTGCCAGTTCCCCCGGGGCCACGGGAGAGCAGTTCTTC CASSPGATGEQFF
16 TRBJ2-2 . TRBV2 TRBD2 TGTGCCAGCAGTCGGCTAGCGGGTCCGAACACCGGGGAGCTGTTTTTT CASSRLAGPNTGELFF
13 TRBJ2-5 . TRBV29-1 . TGCAGCGTTGAAATGGCTGGATGGGAGACCCAGTACTTC CSVEMAGWETQYF
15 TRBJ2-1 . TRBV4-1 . TGCGCCAGCAGCCAAGTAGCGGCCTCCTACAATGAGCAGTTCTTC CASSQVAASYNEQFF
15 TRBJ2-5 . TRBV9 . TGTGCCAGCAGCGTAGACATTAGTTTCGGAGAGACCCAGTACTTC CASSVDISFGETQYF
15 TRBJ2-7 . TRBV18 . TGTGCCAGCTCACAGGGGGGCAACCCCTCCTACGAGCAGTACTTC CASSQGGNPSYEQYF
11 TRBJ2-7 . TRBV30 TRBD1 TGTGCCTGGAATACAGGGGGTGAGCAGTACTTC CAWNTGGEQYF
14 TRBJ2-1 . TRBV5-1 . TGCGCCAGCAGACAAATCCGCTCCTACAATGAGCAGTTCTTC CASRQIRSYNEQFF
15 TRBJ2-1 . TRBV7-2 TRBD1 TGTGCCAGCAGCTCCGGGACAGGGGTGTGGGATGAGCAGTTCTTC CASSSGTGVWDEQFF
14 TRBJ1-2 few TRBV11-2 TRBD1 TGTGCCAGCAGCTGGGGGGACAGTCTCGATGGCTACACCTTC CASSWGDSLDGYTF
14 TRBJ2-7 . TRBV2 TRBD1 TGTGCCAGCAGTGGAAGGGACAGGGATTACGAGCAGTACTTC CASSGRDRDYEQYF